This T cell receptor beta chain comes out of a study of response to subunit inactivated influenza vaccine. TCRdb itself ran the RT-PCR reads through MiXCR, one entry per CDR3 protein. This table holds about 540,000 distinct CDR3 sequences, approximately 24% found once. CDR3 size: 16 residues. The V and J ends lost 4 bases and 6 bases, in that order; junction bases with no gene match: 13. Germline CDR1 is SGHDT and CDR2 is YYEEEE. This clonotype has more than one count but fewer than ten. These data were also reused for a study on T cells expressing NK-cell markers. That work adds: The authors made TCR beta cDNA libraries by 5'RACE template switching. This switching added a universal primer site and UMIs. Sorted T-cell subsets CD3+CD56+NKG2C+, CD3+CD56+NKG2C- and CD3+CD56-NKG2C+ were TCR beta-sequenced. Several of the donors also had these clonotypes leading their CD3+CD56-NKG2C+ fraction. HCMV specificity of the expanded NKG2C+ T cell clones was not established.

The receptor comes from a man in his fifties who received an inactivated influenza vaccine. The chain employs TRBV5-6 and TRBJ2-3; 8 positions match TRBD2. The sample consisted of CD4+ T cells sorted from PBMCs, taken approximately 13 days after vaccination. The CDR3 protein is CASSRKPGTRGDTQYF. CDR3 nucleotide sequence: TGTGCCAGCAGCCGAAAGCCCGGGACTAGAGGCGATACGCAGTATTTT.